Shown below are 24 T cell receptor beta chains from a single sample sequenced in a study of T-cell memory formation after mild COVID-19. Each CDR3 protein is one row after TCRdb ran MiXCR on the 5' RACE reads. The table records around 300,000 distinct CDR3 sequences, approximately 19% of them present only once. Sequencing was carried out using PBMCs or a T cell subset sorted from them (not recorded which). These receptors came from a man younger than 35 who had mild COVID-19 (a few samples of this study predate the infection). Cell type and time point are not known.

This clonotype was counted at least ten times. This chain links TRBV7-8 with TRBJ2-7; maybe TRBD1 (6 bases). The CDR3 contains 14 residues. Deletions cut 1 base from V and 3 bases from J, with 10 bases between. CDR1 is SGHVS and CDR2 is FQNEAQ in the germline V gene. The CDR3 coding sequence is TGTGCCAGCAGCTTAGGAACAGGGAGCTACGAGCAGTACTTC. Protein sequence: CASSLGTGSYEQYF. Combining the CDR3 with reference TRBV7-8 and TRBJ2-7 gives the whole variable domain GAGVSQSPRYKVAKRGQDVALRCDPISGHVSLFWYQQALGQGPEFLTYFQNEAQLDKSGLPSDRFFAERPEGSVSTLKIQRTQQEDSAVYLCASSLGTGSYEQYFGPGTRLTVT.

This clonotype was recorded at least ten times. V usage is TRBV19 and J usage is TRBJ2-1; 9 positions match TRBD2. Trimming took 3 bases from V and 8 from J; bases not matched to a gene: 8. The CDR3 extends over 15 amino acids. Germline lookup yields CDR1 LNHDA and CDR2 SQIVND (reference sequence). This CDR3 is CASSIRRGGRDEQFF. The DNA of the CDR3 is TGTGCCAGTAGTATCAGGCGGGGGGGCAGGGATGAGCAGTTCTTC.

The chain employs TRBV4-2 and TRBJ1-4, with a tentative D call TRBD1 (6 bases). Germline assignment: CDR1 LGHNA and CDR2 YNFKEQ. CDR3 length: 13 amino acids. Trimming stripped 4 bases from V and 12 bases from J, with 15 bases between. CDR3 amino acids: CASSPAGGAQLFF. CDR3 sequence (DNA): TGTGCCAGCAGCCCCGCCGGGGGGGCACAACTGTTTTTT.

The chain has TRBV27 and TRBJ1-1, with TRBD1 matching 7 bases. The trim removed 4 bases at V and 5 bases at J, leaving 10 bases unmatched. There are 15 residues in the CDR3. From germline, CDR1 is MNHEY and CDR2 SMNVEV (reference sequence). This CDR3 is CASSSRQGWRTEAFF. CDR3 nucleotides: TGTGCCAGCAGTTCAAGACAGGGTTGGAGGACTGAAGCTTTCTTT.

The rearrangement uses TRBV4-2 and TRBJ2-2; maybe TRBD1 (7 bases). Deletions cut 0 bases from V and 3 bases from J, with 14 bases between. The CDR3 covers 17 residues. Germline CDR1 and CDR2: LGHNA and YNFKEQ. As DNA, the CDR3 is TGTGCCAGCAGCCAAGATAGCGGACAGGACCACACCGGGGAGCTGTTTTTT. Its translation: CASSQDSGQDHTGELFF.

This clonotype was counted once. The rearrangement joins TRBV4-1 to TRBJ2-7; D gene ambiguous. Germline loops: CDR1 MGHRA, CDR2 YSYEKL. There are 14 residues in the CDR3. Trimming removed 4 bases at V and 4 bases at J, with 14 bases between. The CDR3 reads CASSPRPTAYEQYV. The CDR3 DNA reads as TGCGCCAGCAGCCCCAGACCTACCGCTTACGAGCAGTACGTC.

This chain links TRBV4-2 with TRBJ2-3, with TRBD2 matching over 8 bases. This CDR3 has 17 residues. The V gene's germline CDR1 is LGHNA and CDR2 YNFKEQ. After removal of 0 bases from V and 2 bases from J, the junction contained 7 bases not matched to a gene. CDR3 protein: CASSQDHGRGATDTQYF. CDR3 bases: TGTGCCAGCAGCCAAGATCATGGGCGGGGGGCCACAGATACGCAGTATTTT.

This chain joins TRBV10-3 and TRBJ2-6; possibly TRBD1 for D (6 bases). The CDR3 extends over 19 amino acids. From germline, CDR1 is ENHRY and CDR2 SYGVKD. Trimming took off 2 bases at V and 4 bases at J, with 21 bases between the two ends. CDR3 residues: CAISEGFDRPSGGANVLTF. As DNA, the CDR3 is TGTGCCATCAGTGAGGGGTTTGACAGGCCCTCGGGCGGGGCCAACGTCCTGACTTTC.

This clonotype was counted ten times or more. The genes are TRBV5-5 and TRBJ2-2, with TRBD1 matching 7 bases. After removal of 4 bases from V and 5 bases from J, the junction contained 5 bases not matched to a gene. Germline V gives CDR1 SGHKS, CDR2 YYEKEE (reference sequence). This CDR3 is 14 amino acids long. The CDR3 protein is CASSEGARTGELFF. CDR3 nucleotides: TGTGCCAGCAGCGAGGGGGCGAGGACCGGGGAGCTGTTTTTT.

The rearrangement uses TRBV5-1 and TRBJ1-1; no firm D call. Germline CDR1 SGHRS, CDR2 YFSETQ. This CDR3 has 14 amino acids. The V and J ends lost 1 base and 5 bases respectively, with 12 bases between them. The CDR3 loop reads CASSLSSSETEAFF. CDR3 coding DNA: TGCGCCAGCAGCTTGTCATCAAGCGAAACTGAAGCTTTCTTT.

The V gene is TRBV14, the J gene TRBJ1-6, with a tentative D call TRBD1 (6 bases). This CDR3 is 16 amino acids long. Trimming cost V 4 bases and J 9 bases, with 19 bases left between them. CDR1 SGHDN and CDR2 FVKESK come from the germline V gene. The CDR3 loop reads CASSLLGGARSSPLHF. CDR3 nucleotide sequence: TGTGCCAGCAGCCTGTTGGGGGGGGCACGTAGTTCACCCCTCCACTTT.

This clonotype was seen only a few times. CDR3 nucleotides: TGTGCCAGCAGTCACCTGCGGGGGGGCGGCACCGGGGAGCTGTTTTTT. Translated: CASSHLRGGGTGELFF. V usage is TRBV7-9 and J usage is TRBJ2-2; 9 nucleotides agree with TRBD2. The ends lost 6 bases at V and 4 bases at J; junction bases unmatched: 9. This CDR3 is 16 amino acids long. The germline V gene encodes CDR1 SEHNR and CDR2 FQNEAQ (reference sequence).

This clonotype showed up just a few times. This sequence joins TRBV29-1 and TRBJ1-5, with D unclear. The CDR3 spans 12 residues. V was clipped by 0 bases and J by 6 bases, with 6 bases between them. The germline gives CDR1 SQVTM, CDR2 ANQGSEA. The CDR3 nucleotides read TGCAGCGTTGAAGATCGGGGTCAGCCCCAGCATTTT. It translates to CSVEDRGQPQHF.

The chain combines TRBV6-5 with TRBJ2-3; 8 nucleotides match TRBD1. Germline CDR1 is MNHEY and CDR2 is SVGAGI. J gave up 2 bases and V 6 bases, and 7 bases lay outside the gene matches. The CDR3 is 15 residues long. As DNA, the CDR3 is TGTGCCAGCAGGAATGACAGGGGATCCACAGATACGCAGTATTTT. It translates to CASRNDRGSTDTQYF.

The rearrangement links TRBV18 to TRBJ2-4, with 8 bases matching TRBD1. The CDR3 sequence is 17 residues long. J lost 7 bases, V lost 0 bases, and 11 bases had no gene match. The V gene's germline CDR1 is KGHSH and CDR2 LQKENI. The CDR3 nucleotides read TGTGCCAGCTCACCACCGTTGTGGACAGGGACCCCGAACATTCAGTACTTC. Encoded protein: CASSPPLWTGTPNIQYF.

The chain employs TRBV7-2 and TRBJ1-5, with TRBD1 as a possible D gene (6 bases). CDR1 and CDR2 from the germline V gene are SGHTA and FQGNSA. Trimming removed 6 bases from V and 3 bases from J, with 9 bases in between. The CDR3 is made up of 13 amino acids. This chain's CDR3 is CASRDRSNQPQHF. CDR3 nucleotide sequence: TGTGCCAGCAGGGACAGATCCAATCAGCCCCAGCATTTT.

The V and J genes are TRBV5-1 and TRBJ2-5; 7 nucleotides line up with TRBD2. J was trimmed by 1 base and V by 2 bases; bases with no gene match: 2. The CDR3 consists of 14 residues. From germline, CDR1 is SGHRS and CDR2 YFSETQ. The CDR3 DNA reads as TGCGCCAGCAGCTTTGCTAGCGGCCAAGAGACCCAGTACTTC. It specifies CASSFASGQETQYF.

The rearrangement uses TRBV6-5 and TRBJ2-7; TRBD1 aligns across 9 bases. This CDR3 contains 13 residues. V shed 7 bases and J 1 base; nucleotides not matched to a gene: 2. The germline V gene has CDR1 MNHEY and CDR2 SVGAGI. This CDR3 reads CASTGTGSYEQYF. The CDR3 bases are TGTGCCAGCACCGGGACAGGGTCCTACGAGCAGTACTTC.

Many counts were recorded for this clonotype. The rearrangement links TRBV4-1 to TRBJ2-4; 7 positions match TRBD1. The CDR3 is 16 amino acids. Germline lookup yields CDR1 MGHRA and CDR2 YSYEKL. With 4 bases clipped from V and 2 bases from J, the junction kept 8 bases outside the gene matches. This CDR3 reads CASSLDQGDSKNIQYF. CDR3 bases: TGCGCCAGCAGCCTCGACCAGGGGGATTCCAAAAACATTCAGTACTTC.

In this sample, this clonotype turned up many times. V usage is TRBV6-5 and J usage is TRBJ1-1; D not resolved. The V gene's germline CDR1 is MNHEY and CDR2 SVGAGI. Trimming shortened V by 0 bases and J by 3 bases, and 14 bases separated the two germline ends. The CDR3 extends over 16 amino acids. The CDR3 DNA reads as TGTGCCAGCAGTTACTCAGATCTCGGCCTTTACACTGAAGCTTTCTTT. Translated, it gives CASSYSDLGLYTEAFF.

This chain connects TRBV5-1 to TRBJ2-5, with D uncertain. The V and J ends lost 4 bases and 1 base respectively, with 8 bases between them. The germline V gene has CDR1 SGHRS and CDR2 YFSETQ. The CDR3 has 13 residues. CDR3 bases: TGCGCCAGCAGCGCCTCTTTCCAAGAGACCCAGTACTTC. Protein sequence: CASSASFQETQYF.

The sample holds a few counts of this clonotype. V and J are TRBV7-9 and TRBJ2-3; perhaps TRBD1 as D (5 bases). The CDR3 spans 15 residues. From germline, CDR1 is SEHNR and CDR2 FQNEAQ (reference sequence). The V end was cut by 3 bases, the J end by 0 bases, with 10 bases between. The CDR3, as DNA: TGTGCCAGCAGCTTGACAGCCCTTAGCACAGATACGCAGTATTTT. Translation: CASSLTALSTDTQYF.

CDR3 loop: CASSHFPAGLPRIRSFF. The CDR3, as DNA: TGCGCCAGCAGCCATTTTCCGGCCGGGCTGCCCCGTATTCGGTCGTTTTTT. The chain employs TRBV4-1 and TRBJ1-4; D is unclear. V was shortened by 3 bases and J by 16 bases, with 30 bases between the two germline ends. The CDR3 runs to 17 residues. Germline V gene data show CDR1 as MGHRA and CDR2 as YSYEKL.

J is TRBJ1-1 and V is TRBV7-9; the D is unclear. CDR3 length equals 15 residues. CDR1 is SEHNR and CDR2 is FQNEAQ in the germline V gene (reference sequence). V lost 4 bases to trimming and J lost 0 bases, with 12 bases between them. The CDR3, as DNA: TGTGCCAGCAGCTCCTCCGACGTGATGAACACTGAAGCTTTCTTT. It translates to CASSSSDVMNTEAFF.